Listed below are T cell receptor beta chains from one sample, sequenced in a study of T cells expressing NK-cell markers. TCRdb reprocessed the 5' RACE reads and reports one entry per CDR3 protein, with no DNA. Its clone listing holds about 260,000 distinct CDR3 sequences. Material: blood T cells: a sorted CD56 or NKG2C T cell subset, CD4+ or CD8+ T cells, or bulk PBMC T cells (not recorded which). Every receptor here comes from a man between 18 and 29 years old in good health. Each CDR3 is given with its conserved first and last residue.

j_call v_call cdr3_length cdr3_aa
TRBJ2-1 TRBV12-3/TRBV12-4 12 CASRPDSNEQFF
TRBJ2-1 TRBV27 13 CASRFREGAVQFF
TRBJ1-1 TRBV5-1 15 CASSWQGTGNTEAFF
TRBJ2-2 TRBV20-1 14 CSAPRGSSGRELFF
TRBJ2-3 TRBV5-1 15 CASSLVFTASDTQYF
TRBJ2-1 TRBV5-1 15 CASSLGGIRANEQFF
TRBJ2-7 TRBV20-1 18 CSARGMGLAGVIAYEQYF
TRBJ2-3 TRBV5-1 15 CASSLWGQGPDTQYF
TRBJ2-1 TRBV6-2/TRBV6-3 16 CASRQPGQGGGNEQFF
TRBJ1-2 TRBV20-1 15 CSATRSGGLNYGYTF
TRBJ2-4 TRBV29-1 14 CSVGVAGAKNIQYF
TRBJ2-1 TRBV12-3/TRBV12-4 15 CASSSGLFSYNEQFF
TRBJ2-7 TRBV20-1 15 CSARRGGPRSGEQYF
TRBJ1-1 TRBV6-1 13 CASSGLLSTEAFF
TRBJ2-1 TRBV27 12 CASSLSFNEQFF
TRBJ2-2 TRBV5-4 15 CASSSPDRGTGELFF
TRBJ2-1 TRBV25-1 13 CASSENQNNEQFF
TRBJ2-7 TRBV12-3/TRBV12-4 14 CASSLYVAWAEQYF
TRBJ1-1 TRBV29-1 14 CSVSRGQGDTEAFF